This TCR beta chain was captured by sequencing in a study of somatic mutations in cytotoxic T cells in rheumatoid arthritis. The CDR3 has 16 amino acids. Germline V gene sequence: CDR1 MRHNA, CDR2 SNTAGT. Trimming took 0 bases from V and 3 from J, leaving 12 bases between them. Study-wide results and caveats: Within 8 of 65 patients, the single biggest CD8+ clone made up more than 20% of CD8+ cells. The clonality of CD8+ T cells was not significantly different between rheumatoid arthritis patients and age-matched healthy controls.

Using immunoSEQ multiplex PCR, the repertoire was profiled, and TCRdb retains in-frame clones only, with some absent. The sample includes some 30,000 clones, around nine tenths of them seen just once. Concerning this clone: What it binds is unknown.

Sequencing was done on a sample of CD8+ T cells sorted from blood. The chain recombines TRBV6-4 with TRBJ2-1; possibly TRBD2 for D (5 bases). This TCR was sampled from an adult with rheumatoid arthritis. CDR3 sequence reads: CASSDSKSGSYNEQFF. CDR3 nucleotide sequence: TGTGCCAGCAGTGACTCGAAAAGCGGTAGCTACAATGAGCAGTTCTTC.